This is a list of T cell receptor beta chains from one sample in a study of early T cells in non-severe SARS-CoV-2 infection. MiXCR was run by TCRdb on the 5' RACE reads, yielding one entry per CDR3 protein. The sample carries about 77,000 distinct CDR3 sequences, around 10% recorded once. The material was whole blood, obtained at baseline. These TCRs come from an adult who was a healthcare worker with PCR-confirmed SARS-CoV-2 infection or an uninfected control (not recorded which). The donor label of this sample is uncertain. Both conserved end residues are trimmed from each CDR3.

J gene	V gene	CDR3 protein
TRBJ2-1	TRBV19	ASASGNEQF
TRBJ2-5	TRBV20-1	SAREEQQTQY
TRBJ1-1	TRBV13	ASSSFWVNTEAF
TRBJ2-3	TRBV7-3	ASSLVPSGGQRDTQY
TRBJ2-1	TRBV5-8	ASHMEGYHNEQF
TRBJ1-2	TRBV10-3	AIRDRQGARGYGYT
TRBJ2-3	TRBV6-1	ASRLADRGTDTQY
TRBJ2-5	TRBV7-9	ASRRGQQETQY
TRBJ2-2	TRBV9	ASSPRAVEITGELF
TRBJ1-1	TRBV12-3/TRBV12-4	ASSWDGNTEAF
TRBJ2-3	TRBV9	ASSVAYYPDTQY
TRBJ2-3	TRBV27	ASSPGLATDTQY
TRBJ2-1	TRBV9	ASSVSSHNEQF
TRBJ1-1	TRBV6-1	ASSESWREAF
TRBJ1-1	TRBV29-1	SVMDRGKEDTEAF
TRBJ2-7	TRBV21-1	ASSRRRGLSYEQY
TRBJ2-7	TRBV18	ASSPIWGQTYEQY
TRBJ2-3	TRBV18	ASSEGAVSDTQY
TRBJ2-1	TRBV13	ASSPSRRWGSSYNEQF
TRBJ2-7	TRBV11-1	ASSRARTDEQY
TRBJ1-6	TRBV14	ASSRYNRYNSPLH
TRBJ1-1	TRBV6-2/TRBV6-3	ASSKRTIPAWTEAF
TRBJ2-1	TRBV20-1	SARELAAYNEQF
TRBJ1-5	TRBV20-1	SAADGVRGNQPQH
TRBJ1-1	TRBV6-5	ASSPQGERTEAF
TRBJ1-2	TRBV6-6	ASSMGYRGVLNYGYT
TRBJ2-1	TRBV7-8	ASSERRGGAGYNEQF